These 27 T cell receptor beta chains share one sample of origin, sequenced in a study of control samples from healthy donors and cancer patients. TCRdb's table, derived via immunoSEQ multiplex PCR, lists solely in-frame clones and lacks some. This table holds some 200,000 clones, 85% to 95% found once. The specimen sequenced was blood. Every receptor here comes from a man aged 50-60 years in good health.

CDR3: CASSSQGLDYGYTF. In DNA, the CDR3 is TGTGCCAGTAGTTCGCAGGGCCTCGACTATGGCTACACCTTC. The rearrangement links TRBV19 to TRBJ1-2, with TRBD1 as a possible D gene (5 bases). CDR1 and CDR2 from the germline V gene are LNHDA and SQIVND (reference sequence). The CDR3 runs 14 residues. Trimming removed 5 bases from V and 3 bases from J, with 13 bases in between. Full variable domain (missing parts from reference TRBV19 and TRBJ1-2): DGGITQSPKYLFRKEGQNVTLSCEQNLNHDAMYWYRQDPGQGLRLIYYSQIVNDFQKGDIAEGYSVSREKKESFPLTVTSAQKNPTAFYLCASSSQGLDYGYTFGSGTRLTVV.

CDR3 in amino acids: CASSLRGQTSSYNEQFF. In DNA, the CDR3 is TGCGCCAGCAGCTTGAGGGGACAGACGAGCTCCTACAATGAGCAGTTCTTC. V is TRBV5-1 and J is TRBJ2-1, with TRBD1 identical over 7 bases. Per the germline V gene, CDR1 is SGHRS and CDR2 is YFSETQ. Unmatched junction bases numbered 7, after V lost 1 base and J lost 0 bases. CDR3 length: 17 residues.

The V and J genes are TRBV18 and TRBJ1-6, with 9 bases that match TRBD1. The germline CDR1 and CDR2 sequences are KGHSH and LQKENI. J gave up 10 bases and V 3 bases, and 7 bases lay outside the gene matches. The CDR3 has 15 amino acids. The CDR3 coding sequence is TGTGCCAGCTCACCGTCTGGACAGGGGACATCACCCCTCCACTTT. Residues: CASSPSGQGTSPLHF. The full variable domain, with the rest looked up from reference TRBV18 and TRBJ1-6, is NAGVMQNPRHLVRRRGQEARLRCSPMKGHSHVYWYRQLPEEGLKFMVYLQKENIIDESGMPKERFSAEFPKEGPSILRIQQVVRGDSAAYFCASSPSGQGTSPLHFGNGTRLTVT.

CDR3 bases: TGCGCCAGCAGCTTGCTGCAGACGGCAGATACGCAGTATTTT. It translates to CASSLLQTADTQYF. The rearrangement links TRBV5-1 to TRBJ2-3; D uncertain. The CDR3 is 14 amino acids. In germline, CDR1 is SGHRS, CDR2 YFSETQ. The V end was cut by 1 base, the J end by 4 bases, with 10 bases between. Full variable domain (missing parts from reference TRBV5-1 and TRBJ2-3): KAGVTQTPRYLIKTRGQQVTLSCSPISGHRSVSWYQQTPGQGLQFLFEYFSETQRNKGNFPGRFSGRQFSNSRSEMNVSTLELGDSALYLCASSLLQTADTQYFGPGTRLTVL.

This clone appeared once. This chain links TRBV5-1 with TRBJ1-5; D is unclear. The germline CDR1 and CDR2 sequences are SGHRS and YFSETQ. There are 13 residues in the CDR3. Trimming left V 0 bases short and J 7 bases short, with 8 bases between. The CDR3 DNA is TGCGCCAGCAGCTTGGAACCAATCCAGCCCCAGCATTTT. Amino acids: CASSLEPIQPQHF.

The chain carries TRBV5-1 and TRBJ1-6; D is possibly TRBD1 (5 bases). CDR1 SGHRS and CDR2 YFSETQ come from the germline V gene. The CDR3 length is 15 residues. Trimming removed 2 bases from V and 5 bases from J, with 11 bases in between. The CDR3 spells CASSFDSLDNSPLHF. The CDR3 bases are TGCGCCAGCAGCTTCGACAGTCTCGATAATTCACCCCTCCACTTT.

CDR3 in DNA: TGCGCCAGCAGTCGCCCGCAGCCCTCCTACGAGCAGTACGTC. Its protein product is CASSRPQPSYEQYV. The rearrangement links TRBV23-1 to TRBJ2-7; D gene uncertain. TRBV23-1 is annotated as an ORF whose role is uncertain. The V end lost 4 bases, the J end lost 0 bases, and 10 bases lay between the germline ends. This CDR3 has 14 residues.

This chain connects TRBV24-1 to TRBJ1-1; D is perhaps TRBD1 (5 bases). CDR1 and CDR2 (germline): KGHDR, SFDVKD. Trimming stripped 4 bases from V and 0 bases from J, with 17 bases between. The CDR3 totals 17 residues. The CDR3 DNA follows: TGTGCCACCAGTGAAAGGACGGGGCCTGCTTTGAACACTGAAGCTTTCTTT. Translated: CATSERTGPALNTEAFF.

The chain has TRBV5-5 and TRBJ1-1; tentative D call: TRBD1 (6 bases). V lost 0 bases and J 10 bases, leaving 10 bases between the germline ends. CDR1 is SGHKS, CDR2 YYEKEE, per germline (reference sequence). CDR3 length: 12 residues. The CDR3 DNA follows: TGTGCCAGCAGCTTGGTACAGGGCTCAGCTTTCTTT. Its translation is CASSLVQGSAFF.

The chain combines TRBV29-1 with TRBJ2-3; TRBD1 matches at 7 bases. Germline lookup yields CDR1 SQVTM and CDR2 ANQGSEA. V dropped 7 bases and J dropped 1; count of bases not matched to a gene: 5. The CDR3 is 13 amino acids. The CDR3 nucleotides are TGCAGCGCCGAGGGGGCGGGCACAGATACGCAGTATTTT. This encodes CSAEGAGTDTQYF.

J is TRBJ2-7 and V is TRBV3-1 (or the pseudogene TRBV3-2); perhaps TRBD1 as D (5 bases). Trimming removed 6 bases from V and 4 bases from J, with 7 bases in between. Germline V gene sequence: CDR1 LGHDT, CDR2 YNNKEL (reference sequence). This CDR3 has 11 residues. In DNA form, the CDR3 reads TGTGCCAGCAGTAAGGGGTACGAGCAGTACGTC. It encodes CASSKGYEQYV.

This clone was seen only once. V is TRBV11-2 and J is TRBJ2-7, with unresolved D. The CDR3 length is 14 residues. V was pared by 5 bases and J by 5 bases, with 16 bases between. Germline CDR1 and CDR2: SGHAT and FQNNGV. CDR3 coding DNA: TGTGCCAGCAGCCCTCAACGTCCCCCCAACGAGCAGTACTTC. It yields the protein CASSPQRPPNEQYF.

The V and J genes are TRBV5-1 and TRBJ1-2; TRBD1 might be the D (5 bases). The CDR3 is 12 amino acids. Trimming took 4 bases from V and 7 from J, leaving 11 bases between them. The germline gives CDR1 SGHRS, CDR2 YFSETQ. The DNA for the CDR3 is TGCGCCAGCAGCACCGAGGGGTCTGGCTACACCTTC. Its protein is CASSTEGSGYTF.

The gene calls are TRBV7-8 and TRBJ1-6; 7 bases agree with TRBD1. V gave up 1 base and J gave up 7 bases; unmatched junction bases: 7. Germline CDR1 is SGHVS and CDR2 is FQNEAQ. The CDR3 is made up of 16 amino acids. This CDR3 reads CASSLGRGLLNSPLHF. CDR3 DNA: TGTGCCAGCAGCTTAGGGAGGGGGCTATTGAATTCACCCCTCCACTTT.

V gene TRBV20-1 combines with J gene TRBJ1-1, with D uncertain. This CDR3 comprises 13 residues. Germline loops: CDR1 DFQATT, CDR2 SNEGSKA (reference sequence). V shed 3 bases and J shed 1 base, with 9 bases lying between them. The CDR3 DNA follows: TGCAGTGCTAGTACCAGCACGAACACTGAAGCTTTCTTT. Encoded protein: CSASTSTNTEAFF.

The rearrangement uses TRBV29-1 and TRBJ1-1; D gene ambiguous. This CDR3 comprises 13 residues. The germline V gene has CDR1 SQVTM and CDR2 ANQGSEA. V dropped 6 bases and J dropped 4 bases, with 15 bases sitting between them. The CDR3 DNA reads as TGCAGCGTCGCTACCGGGTCCGTCACTGAAGCTTTCTTT. Translated: CSVATGSVTEAFF.

The chain carries TRBV2 and TRBJ2-1; D is possibly TRBD1 (5 bases). The CDR3 contains 14 residues. The ends were cut back, 5 bases at V and 9 bases at J, with 17 bases in the middle. Germline V CDR1 and CDR2: SNHLY, FYNNEI. The CDR3 DNA sequence: TGTGCCAGCAGTCCCCTTGCAGGGTTCAGTGAGCAGTTCTTC. Amino acids: CASSPLAGFSEQFF.

The chain joins TRBV6-5 to TRBJ2-1; D might be TRBD1 (6 bases). Germline V gene data show CDR1 as MNHEY and CDR2 as SVGAGI. V lost 7 bases to trimming and J lost 10 bases, with 11 bases between them. The length of the CDR3 is 11 residues. The CDR3 reads CASTRGQEQFF. CDR3 nucleotide sequence: TGTGCCAGCACCAGGGGTCAGGAGCAGTTCTTC.

Points on this clone: Distinct nucleotide sequences in the sample also encode this CDR3. This chain connects TRBV7-3 to TRBJ1-2; the D gene is possibly TRBD1 (6 bases). With 3 bases removed from V and 8 bases from J, the gap between germline ends came to 13 bases. The CDR3 contains 13 residues. Germline values: CDR1 SGHTA, CDR2 FQGTGA. The CDR3 DNA follows: TGTGCCAGCAGCTTTGGAGGGGGTCAGGGCTACACCTTC. It is translated as CASSFGGGQGYTF.

The V and J genes are TRBV9 and TRBJ1-1; TRBD1 might be the D (6 bases). The germline V gene has CDR1 SGDLS and CDR2 YYNGEE. V lost 3 bases and J lost 11, with 32 bases in between. The CDR3 covers 18 residues. The CDR3 sequence: CASSGERAEGGTLVEAFF. The CDR3 DNA sequence: TGTGCCAGCAGCGGCGAAAGGGCCGAGGGGGGGACATTGGTTGAGGCTTTCTTT.

This rearrangement joins TRBV11-2 to TRBJ1-5, with 8 bases fitting TRBD1. V dropped 5 bases and J dropped 0; count of bases not matched to a gene: 6. Germline lookup yields CDR1 SGHAT and CDR2 FQNNGV. CDR3 length: 16 amino acids. As DNA, the CDR3 is TGTGCCAGCAGCCTAAGGACAGGGAATAGCAATCAGCCCCAGCATTTT. Translation: CASSLRTGNSNQPQHF. Supplemented by reference TRBV11-2 and TRBJ1-5, the full variable domain reads EAGVAQSPRYKIIEKRQSVAFWCNPISGHATLYWYQQILGQGPKLLIQFQNNGVVDDSQLPKDRFSAERLKGVDSTLKIQPAKLEDSAVYLCASSLRTGNSNQPQHFGDGTRLSIL.

The chain has TRBV2 and TRBJ1-5; 8 nucleotides agree with TRBD1. Trimming at V came to 11 bases and at J to 4 bases, leaving 7 bases not matched to a gene. The germline CDR1 and CDR2 sequences are SNHLY and FYNNEI. CDR3 length equals 13 residues. The CDR3 spells CAGPGGANQPQHF. For the CDR3, the DNA is TGTGCCGGCCCAGGGGGCGCAAATCAGCCCCAGCATTTT.

The chain carries TRBV7-9 and TRBJ1-2; TRBD1 is a possible D gene (5 bases). With 7 bases removed from V and 4 bases from J, the gap between germline ends came to 19 bases. The CDR3 is 15 amino acids. Per germline, CDR1 SEHNR and CDR2 FQNEAQ (reference sequence). Written as DNA, the CDR3 is TGTGCCAGCACCAACCCGGGACGTTCCTTCTATGGCTACACCTTC. Protein: CASTNPGRSFYGYTF.

The genes are TRBV28 and TRBJ1-6; possible D gene TRBD1, 6 bases. CDR1 and CDR2 (germline): MDHEN, SYDVKM. V gave up 2 bases and J gave up 14 bases, with 13 bases separating them. The CDR3 totals 13 residues. The CDR3 DNA reads TGTGCCAGCAGTTTACCCGAAGGGGGAGCCCTCCACTTT. It yields the protein CASSLPEGGALHF.

The chain links TRBV28 to TRBJ2-1; D call uncertain. Trimming stripped 6 bases from V and 8 bases from J, with 14 bases between. The CDR3 spans 13 residues. Germline CDR1 MDHEN, CDR2 SYDVKM. The CDR3 loop is CASSLQPMDEQFF. DNA of the CDR3: TGTGCCAGCAGCTTACAGCCTATGGATGAGCAGTTCTTC. The full variable domain, completed using reference TRBV28 and TRBJ2-1, is DVKVTQSSRYLVKRTGEKVFLECVQDMDHENMFWYRQDPGLGLRLIYFSYDVKMKEKGDIPEGYSVSREKKERFSLILESASTNQTSMYLCASSLQPMDEQFFGPGTRLTVL.

The chain carries TRBV5-1 and TRBJ1-1; D uncertain. Germline-derived CDR1 and CDR2 are SGHRS and YFSETQ. CDR3 length: 15 residues. Trimming removed 1 base from V and 6 bases from J, with 16 bases in between. The CDR3 DNA follows: TGCGCCAGCAGCTTGACGGCTGTACAGCAATCTGAAGCTTTCTTT. It encodes CASSLTAVQQSEAFF.

The J gene is TRBJ1-5, the V gene TRBV4-2; D uncertain. The germline CDR1 and CDR2 sequences are LGHNA and YNFKEQ. The CDR3 sequence is 16 residues long. Trimming removed 1 base from V and 0 bases from J, with 10 bases in between. CDR3 nucleotide sequence: TGTGCCAGCAGCCAAGTCAGCACATATAGCAATCAGCCCCAGCATTTT. It codes for CASSQVSTYSNQPQHF.